The 11 T cell receptor beta chains below were found in one sample sequenced in a study of Tregs in tolerant kidney transplant recipients. Method: immunoSEQ multiplex PCR; TCRdb's copy keeps in-frame clones and lacks some. The sample contains tens of thousands of clones, about 95% of which appear only once. These receptors lack a known antigen. The specimen sequenced was Tregs from blood cultured with allogeneic cells. The receptors come from a human donor in good health.

The chain carries TRBV2 and TRBJ2-1; D is unclear. Germline loops: CDR1 SNHLY, CDR2 FYNNEI. With 4 bases removed from V and 10 bases from J, the gap between germline ends came to 8 bases. This CDR3 is built from 11 residues. In nucleotides, the CDR3 is TGTGCCAGCAGTGGGTTCGACGAGCAGTTCTTC. Translating gives CASSGFDEQFF.

The chain recombines TRBV13 with TRBJ1-2, with TRBD1 matching 7 bases. Germline V lookup: CDR1 PRHDT, CDR2 FYEKMQ (reference sequence). V trimming: 4 bases; J trimming: 2 bases; junction bases outside the gene matches: 22. The CDR3 has 20 amino acids. The CDR3 DNA reads as TGTGCCAGCAGCTCCGTACCCAGGGGGAGTCGGGGGCCGTCCAACTATGGCTACACCTTC. Protein: CASSSVPRGSRGPSNYGYTF. The whole variable domain, filled in from reference TRBV13 and TRBJ1-2, reads AAGVIQSPRHLIKEKRETATLKCYPIPRHDTVYWYQQGPGQDPQFLISFYEKMQSDKGSIPDRFSAQQFSDYHSELNMSSLELGDSALYFCASSSVPRGSRGPSNYGYTFGSGTRLTVV.

The gene calls are TRBV6-6 and TRBJ2-7; 8 bases are shared with TRBD1. V lost 2 bases, J lost 3 bases, and 3 bases stayed unmatched. This CDR3 has 14 amino acids. CDR1 MNHNY and CDR2 SVGAGI come from the germline V gene (reference sequence). The CDR3 DNA is TGTGCCAGCAGTTACCAGGGGGCCTTCTACGAGCAGTACTTC. Encoded protein: CASSYQGAFYEQYF.

Written as DNA, the CDR3 is TGCGCCAGCAGCTGGGGCCCGGACAGGGGGGGCACTGAAGCTTTCTTT. Translated, it gives CASSWGPDRGGTEAFF. The V gene is TRBV5-1, the J gene TRBJ1-1, with TRBD1 matching over 10 bases. The CDR3 is 16 amino acids. V was clipped by 3 bases and J by 4 bases; unmatched bases: 9. Germline values: CDR1 SGHRS, CDR2 YFSETQ.

The V call is TRBV5-1, the J call TRBJ1-2; D is ambiguous. CDR3 length: 14 amino acids. Between the trimmed V and J ends, which lost 4 bases and 1 base, there was a span of 11 bases. The germline CDR1 and CDR2 sequences are SGHRS and YFSETQ. For the CDR3, the DNA is TGCGCCAGCAGCCCCGGGCGGCTTAACTATGGCTACACCTTC. This gives the protein CASSPGRLNYGYTF.

This clone came up once. This sequence joins TRBV6-5 and TRBJ1-6; 9 bases line up with TRBD1. There are 15 residues in the CDR3. Germline CDR1 reads MNHEY; CDR2 reads SVGAGI. V was pared by 4 bases and J by 7 bases, with 5 bases of the junction left unmatched. CDR3 sequence: CASSFQTGGNSPLHF. The CDR3, as DNA: TGTGCCAGCAGTTTCCAGACAGGGGGGAATTCACCCCTCCACTTT.

J is TRBJ2-2 and V is TRBV21-1; the table's D call, TRBD1, was not checked against the DNA. TRBV21-1 has pseudogene status. The CDR3 spans 16 residues. The CDR3 here is CASTLRDRVYTGELFF. In DNA form, the CDR3 reads TGTGCCAGCACTCTCCGGGACAGGGTCTACACCGGGGAGCTGTTTTTT.

This chain uses TRBV5-1 with TRBJ2-3; maybe TRBD2 (6 bases). V was clipped by 1 base and J by 1 base, with 16 bases between them. Germline V gene lookup returns CDR1 SGHRS and CDR2 YFSETQ. This CDR3 is 17 amino acids long. The chain's CDR3 is CASSLRVGSGRTDTQYF. CDR3 coding DNA: TGCGCCAGCAGCTTGAGGGTCGGGAGCGGGCGCACAGATACGCAGTATTTT.

A single count supports this clone. Mismatch with germline at one junction end may stem from a read error. This chain uses TRBV7-2 with TRBJ2-7, with a weak D call TRBD1 (5 bases). The CDR3 extends over 14 amino acids. CDR1 and CDR2 from the germline V gene are SGHTA and FQGNSA. The CDR3 reads CASSIAQVSYEQYF. DNA of the CDR3: TGTGCCAGCAGCATAGCACAGGTCTCCTACGAGCAGTACTTC.

The chain employs TRBV4-1 and TRBJ1-4; possible D gene TRBD1, 6 bases. From germline, CDR1 is MGHRA and CDR2 YSYEKL. There are 15 residues in the CDR3. V was trimmed by 0 bases and J by 12 bases, leaving 17 bases between them. This CDR3 reads CASSQDLGNRDQLFF. CDR3 sequence (DNA): TGCGCCAGCAGCCAAGATTTGGGAAACAGGGACCAACTGTTTTTT.

The chain links TRBV2 to TRBJ1-5, with D possibly being TRBD1 (5 bases). CDR1 SNHLY and CDR2 FYNNEI come from the germline V gene. This CDR3 region has 14 residues. V was clipped by 7 bases and J by 0 bases, with 10 bases between them. DNA for the CDR3: TGTGCCAGCACCTTTGGACATAGCAATCAGCCCCAGCATTTT. Encoded protein: CASTFGHSNQPQHF.